A selection of T cell receptor beta chains follows, all from one sample in a study of STAT5B mutations in CD4+ large granular lymphocyte leukemia. Assay used: immunoSEQ multiplex PCR; TCRdb lists only in-frame clones, some missing. The sample consists of approximately 19,000 clones, about 75% of them appearing once. The sequenced sample consisted of CD4+ T cells from blood buffy coats. All receptors come from a human donor in good health. The CDR3 runs from the conserved cysteine through the conserved F or W. A D gene is named only where the DNA matches it firmly. Size values are once, few and many counts, or a class for expanded clones, and some rows have none.

J: TRBJ2-2
length: 15
D: -
V: TRBV2
size: -
CDR3: CASREGTVNTGELFF
DNA: TGTGCCAGCAGGGAGGGGACGGTGAACACCGGGGAGCTGTTTTTT

J: TRBJ1-5
length: 16
D: -
V: TRBV5-5
size: -
CDR3: CASSLKSNTPGQPQHF
DNA: TGTGCCAGCAGCTTGAAGTCTAACACTCCCGGTCAGCCCCAGCATTTT

J: TRBJ1-4
length: 17
D: -
V: TRBV5-1
size: -
CDR3: CASSLSPNRGSGEKLFF
DNA: TGCGCCAGCAGCCTAAGTCCGAATCGGGGCTCGGGAGAAAAACTGTTTTTT

J: TRBJ1-2
length: 14
D: -
V: TRBV2
size: -
CDR3: CASSEGPNSYGYTF
DNA: TGTGCCAGCAGTGAAGGTCCAAATTCTTATGGCTACACCTTC

J: TRBJ2-7
length: 12
D: -
V: TRBV6-6
size: -
CDR3: CASRAGTGEQYF
DNA: TGTGCCAGCAGAGCGGGCACAGGCGAGCAGTACTTC

J: TRBJ2-2
length: 12
D: -
V: TRBV29-1
size: -
CDR3: CSVGQNTGELFF
DNA: TGCAGCGTTGGACAGAACACCGGGGAGCTGTTTTTT

J: TRBJ2-1
length: 16
D: -
V: TRBV14
size: -
CDR3: CASSQEPHNRYNEQFF
DNA: TGTGCCAGCAGCCAAGAGCCCCACAACAGGTACAATGAGCAGTTCTTC

J: TRBJ2-5
length: 13
D: -
V: TRBV4-1
size: few
CDR3: CASSQEDGSGQYF
DNA: TGCGCCAGCAGCCAAGAGGATGGGAGCGGCCAGTACTTC

J: TRBJ2-1
length: 13
D: -
V: TRBV10-3
size: -
CDR3: CASGASGYNEQFF
DNA: TGTGCTTCGGGGGCTAGCGGTTACAATGAGCAGTTCTTC

J: TRBJ2-3
length: 16
D: -
V: TRBV14
size: -
CDR3: CASSHEPGERGDTQYF
DNA: TGTGCCAGCAGCCACGAACCGGGGGAGAGGGGGGATACGCAGTATTTT

J: TRBJ2-7
length: 13
D: -
V: TRBV30
size: -
CDR3: CAWSVKGTYEQYF
DNA: TGTGCCTGGAGTGTAAAAGGTACCTACGAGCAGTACTTC

J: TRBJ2-2
length: 16
D: TRBD2
V: TRBV2
size: few
CDR3: CASSPSSGRKTGELFF
DNA: TGTGCCAGCAGCCCCTCTAGCGGGCGAAAGACCGGGGAGCTGTTTTTT

J: TRBJ1-2
length: 14
D: -
V: TRBV14
size: -
CDR3: CASSQDLRRYGYTF
DNA: TGTGCCAGCAGCCAAGATTTGAGACGGTATGGCTACACCTTC

J: TRBJ1-5
length: 15
D: -
V: TRBV27
size: -
CDR3: CASSLLGVGGLPQHF
DNA: TGTGCCAGCAGTTTATTGGGGGTCGGCGGCCTGCCCCAGCATTTT

J: TRBJ2-4
length: 13
D: -
V: TRBV28
size: -
CDR3: CATHELAKNIQYF
DNA: TGTGCCACTCATGAGCTAGCCAAAAACATTCAGTACTTC

J: TRBJ2-1
length: 14
D: -
V: TRBV13
size: once
CDR3: CASSIGRPRGEQFF
DNA: TGTGCCAGCTCCATAGGGAGGCCGCGCGGGGAGCAGTTCTTC

J: TRBJ1-6
length: 13
D: -
V: TRBV6-1
size: -
CDR3: CASRGDRGSPLHF
DNA: TGTGCCAGCAGAGGGGACCGGGGTTCACCCCTCCACTTT

J: TRBJ2-1
length: 13
D: -
V: TRBV15
size: -
CDR3: CATSRDRPNEQFF
DNA: TGTGCCACCAGCAGAGATCGTCCCAATGAGCAGTTCTTC

J: TRBJ1-4
length: 15
D: -
V: TRBV7-2
size: -
CDR3: CASSSQGGWDEKLFF
DNA: TGTGCCAGCAGCTCACAGGGTGGGTGGGATGAAAAACTGTTTTTT

J: TRBJ1-4
length: 15
D: -
V: TRBV5-1
size: once
CDR3: CASSLSGLTNEKLFF
DNA: TGCGCCAGCAGCTTGAGTGGTCTCACTAATGAAAAACTGTTTTTT

J: TRBJ2-2
length: 18
D: TRBD2
V: TRBV4-2
size: -
CDR3: CASSQDSPTSENTGELFF
DNA: TGTGCCAGCAGCCAAGATAGCCCCACTAGCGAGAACACCGGGGAGCTGTTTTTT

J: TRBJ2-7
length: 14
D: -
V: TRBV2
size: -
CDR3: CASSELKSPYEQYF
DNA: TGTGCCAGCAGTGAACTCAAGTCTCCCTACGAGCAGTACTTC

J: TRBJ2-7
length: 15
D: -
V: TRBV5-6
size: -
CDR3: CASSPSPSEDYEQYF
DNA: TGTGCCAGCAGCCCATCCCCGAGTGAGGACTACGAGCAGTACTTC

J: TRBJ1-6
length: 13
D: -
V: TRBV19
size: -
CDR3: CASSRVSDSPLHF
DNA: TGTGCCAGTAGTAGGGTTTCTGATTCACCCCTCCACTTT

J: TRBJ2-1
length: 14
D: TRBD2
V: TRBV11-3
size: few
CDR3: CASSLGLAGEEQFF
DNA: TGTGCCAGCAGCTTGGGACTAGCGGGAGAGGAGCAGTTCTTC

J: TRBJ2-3
length: 16
D: -
V: TRBV4-2
size: -
CDR3: CASSQRGSPPEDTQYF
DNA: TGTGCCAGCAGCCAGAGAGGCTCCCCCCCAGAGGATACGCAGTATTTT

J: TRBJ2-7
length: 14
D: -
V: TRBV4-1
size: few
CDR3: CASSELLRAYEQYF
DNA: TGCGCCAGCAGCGAGTTGTTGCGGGCCTACGAGCAGTACTTC

J: TRBJ1-1
length: 15
D: TRBD1
V: TRBV5-1
size: -
CDR3: CASAETTGRNTEAFF
DNA: TGCGCCAGCGCGGAGACGACAGGGCGGAACACTGAAGCTTTCTTT

J: TRBJ2-3
length: 15
D: -
V: TRBV6-5
size: -
CDR3: CASSSISGHTDTQYF
DNA: TGTGCCAGCAGTTCGATTAGCGGTCACACAGATACGCAGTATTTT

J: TRBJ1-1
length: 14
D: -
V: TRBV14
size: -
CDR3: CASSQEGGGTEAFF
DNA: TGTGCCAGCAGCCAAGAGGGGGGGGGCACTGAAGCTTTCTTT

J: TRBJ1-4
length: 14
D: -
V: TRBV5-5
size: -
CDR3: CASSWDTGREKLFF
DNA: TGTGCCAGCAGCTGGGACACGGGTAGAGAAAAACTGTTTTTT

J: TRBJ2-3
length: 15
D: -
V: TRBV7-9
size: once
CDR3: CASSLGLPSTDTQYF
DNA: TGTGCCAGCAGCCTAGGACTACCTAGCACAGATACGCAGTATTTT

J: TRBJ2-7
length: 11
D: -
V: TRBV5-4
size: once
CDR3: CASSLAGEQYF
DNA: TGTGCCAGCAGCTTGGCGGGCGAGCAGTACTTC

J: TRBJ1-1
length: 13
D: -
V: TRBV9
size: few
CDR3: CATSRNDNTEAFF
DNA: TGTGCCACCTCACGTAATGATAACACTGAAGCTTTCTTT

J: TRBJ1-5
length: 15
D: TRBD1
V: TRBV4-3
size: few
CDR3: CASSQDRTGVRPQHF
DNA: TGCGCCAGCAGCCAAGACCGCACAGGGGTGCGACCCCAGCATTTT

J: TRBJ2-3
length: 12
D: -
V: TRBV7-2
size: -
CDR3: CASSLGPDTQYF
DNA: TGTGCCAGCAGCTTGGGCCCCGATACGCAGTATTTT

J: TRBJ2-7
length: 16
D: TRBD1
V: TRBV27
size: -
CDR3: CASSLSGQLSSYEQYF
DNA: TGTGCCAGCAGCCTTTCGGGACAGCTGAGCTCCTACGAGCAGTACTTC

J: TRBJ2-1
length: 16
D: TRBD2
V: TRBV5-1
size: -
CDR3: CASSSVSGGSLAEQFF
DNA: TGCGCCAGCAGCTCTGTTAGCGGGGGGAGTCTCGCTGAGCAGTTCTTC

J: TRBJ2-3
length: 11
D: -
V: TRBV20-1
size: -
CDR3: CSARLADTQYF
DNA: TGCAGTGCTAGACTGGCAGATACGCAGTATTTT

J: TRBJ2-7
length: 15
D: -
V: TRBV5-1
size: -
CDR3: CASSLGQGRVDEQYF
DNA: TGCGCCAGCAGCTTGGGGCAGGGGAGGGTAGACGAGCAGTACTTC

J: TRBJ2-1
length: 15
D: -
V: TRBV15
size: few
CDR3: CATSRAPYSYNEQFF
DNA: TGTGCCACCAGCAGAGCCCCCTATAGTTACAATGAGCAGTTCTTC

J: TRBJ1-1
length: 11
D: TRBD1
V: TRBV9
size: few
CDR3: CASSRTGEAFF
DNA: TGTGCCAGCAGTCGGACAGGGGAGGCTTTCTTT

J: TRBJ2-7
length: 12
D: -
V: TRBV28
size: few
CDR3: CASRSGRGEQYF
DNA: TGTGCCAGCAGGTCAGGAAGGGGCGAGCAGTACTTC

J: TRBJ1-2
length: 15
D: -
V: TRBV5-5
size: few
CDR3: CASSLEVGLPYGYTF
DNA: TGTGCCAGCAGCTTGGAGGTGGGACTACCCTATGGCTACACCTTC

J: TRBJ2-2
length: 16
D: -
V: TRBV5-4
size: -
CDR3: CASSPGTQRNTGELFF
DNA: TGTGCCAGCAGCCCCGGGACTCAGAGAAACACCGGGGAGCTGTTTTTT

J: TRBJ2-5
length: 14
D: -
V: TRBV11-2
size: -
CDR3: CASSPWGSQETQYF
DNA: TGTGCCAGCAGCCCCTGGGGATCCCAAGAGACCCAGTACTTC

J: TRBJ1-2
length: 13
D: -
V: TRBV6-1
size: -
CDR3: CASSAHTDRGYTF
DNA: TGTGCCAGCAGTGCACATACGGACCGTGGCTACACCTTC

J: TRBJ2-7
length: 13
D: TRBD2
V: TRBV2
size: few
CDR3: CASSAGGEYEQYF
DNA: TGTGCCAGCAGTGCGGGAGGGGAATACGAGCAGTACTTC

J: TRBJ2-4
length: 14
D: -
V: TRBV11-3
size: -
CDR3: CASSFSSSQNIQYF
DNA: TGTGCCAGCAGCTTCTCTTCTAGCCAAAACATTCAGTACTTC

J: TRBJ2-5
length: 14
D: -
V: TRBV2
size: -
CDR3: CASHNMYGEGAQYF
DNA: TGTGCCAGCCATAACATGTACGGGGAAGGGGCCCAGTACTTC

J: TRBJ2-7
length: 18
D: TRBD2
V: TRBV7-8
size: few
CDR3: CASSLRGASGRAIYEQYF
DNA: TGTGCCAGCAGCTTACGGGGGGCTAGCGGGAGGGCCATATACGAGCAGTACTTC

J: TRBJ2-1
length: 18
D: -
V: TRBV7-2
size: -
CDR3: CASSSSQTGLGSYNEQFF
DNA: TGTGCCAGCAGCTCCTCACAGACAGGACTAGGGTCCTACAATGAGCAGTTCTTC

J: TRBJ2-3
length: 13
D: -
V: TRBV7-8
size: -
CDR3: CASSLAPTDTQYF
DNA: TGTGCCAGCAGCTTAGCCCCCACAGATACGCAGTATTTT

J: TRBJ2-3
length: 16
D: -
V: TRBV7-2
size: -
CDR3: CASILVGGGSTDTQYF
DNA: TGTGCCAGCATTCTGGTAGGAGGAGGGAGCACAGATACGCAGTATTTT

J: TRBJ2-7
length: 14
D: TRBD1
V: TRBV7-9
size: -
CDR3: CASSLTGTGTEQYF
DNA: TGTGCCAGCAGCTTAACGGGGACAGGCACCGAGCAGTACTTC